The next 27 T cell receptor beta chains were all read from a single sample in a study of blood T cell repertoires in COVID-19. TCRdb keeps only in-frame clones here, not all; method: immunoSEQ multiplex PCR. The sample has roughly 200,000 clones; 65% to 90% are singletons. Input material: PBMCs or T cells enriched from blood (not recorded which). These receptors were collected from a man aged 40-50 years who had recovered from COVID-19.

CDR3 sequence: CAISGGTSGPMGTQYF. CDR3 sequence (DNA): TGTGCCATCAGTGGTGGGACTAGCGGGCCCATGGGTACGCAGTATTTT. The V call is TRBV10-3, the J call TRBJ2-3; TRBD2 matches at 12 bases. Germline CDR1 and CDR2: ENHRY and SYGVKD. Trimming cost V 4 bases and J 8 bases; bases outside gene matches: 10. This CDR3 is 16 amino acids long.

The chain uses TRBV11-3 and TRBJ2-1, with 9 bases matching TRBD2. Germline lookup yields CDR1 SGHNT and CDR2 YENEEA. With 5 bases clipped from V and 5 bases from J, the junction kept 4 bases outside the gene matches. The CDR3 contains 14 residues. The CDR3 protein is CASSIRTSDNEQFF. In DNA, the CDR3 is TGTGCCAGCAGCATACGGACTAGCGACAATGAGCAGTTCTTC.

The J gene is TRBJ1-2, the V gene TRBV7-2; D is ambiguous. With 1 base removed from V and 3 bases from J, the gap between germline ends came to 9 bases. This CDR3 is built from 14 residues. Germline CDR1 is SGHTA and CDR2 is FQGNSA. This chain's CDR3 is CASSLGVGDYGYTF. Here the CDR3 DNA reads TGTGCCAGCAGCTTAGGTGTGGGCGACTATGGCTACACCTTC.

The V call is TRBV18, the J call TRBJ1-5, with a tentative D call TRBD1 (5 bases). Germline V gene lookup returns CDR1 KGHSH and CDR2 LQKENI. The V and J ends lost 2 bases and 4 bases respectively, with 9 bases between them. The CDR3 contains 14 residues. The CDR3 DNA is TGTGCCAGCTCACCAAGTGGGGCAAATCAGCCCCAGCATTTT. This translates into CASSPSGANQPQHF.

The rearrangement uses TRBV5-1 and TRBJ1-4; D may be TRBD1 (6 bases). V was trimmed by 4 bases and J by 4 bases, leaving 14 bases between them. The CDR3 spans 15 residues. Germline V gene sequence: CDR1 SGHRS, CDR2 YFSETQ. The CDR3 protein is CASSLETGVNEKLFF. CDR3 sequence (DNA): TGCGCCAGCAGCCTGGAGACAGGCGTTAATGAAAAACTGTTTTTT. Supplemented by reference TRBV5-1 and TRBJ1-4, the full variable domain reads KAGVTQTPRYLIKTRGQQVTLSCSPISGHRSVSWYQQTPGQGLQFLFEYFSETQRNKGNFPGRFSGRQFSNSRSEMNVSTLELGDSALYLCASSLETGVNEKLFFGSGTQLSVL.

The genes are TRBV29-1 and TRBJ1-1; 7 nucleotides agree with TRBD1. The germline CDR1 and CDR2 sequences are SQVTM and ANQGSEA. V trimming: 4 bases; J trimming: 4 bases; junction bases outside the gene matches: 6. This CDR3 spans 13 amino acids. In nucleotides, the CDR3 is TGCAGCGTTGTGGGGGCAGGGGGCACTGAAGCTTTCTTT. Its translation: CSVVGAGGTEAFF.

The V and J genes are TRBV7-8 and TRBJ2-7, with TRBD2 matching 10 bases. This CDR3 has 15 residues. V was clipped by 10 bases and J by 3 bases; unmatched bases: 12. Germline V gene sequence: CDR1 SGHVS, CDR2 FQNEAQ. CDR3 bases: TGTGCCACGACCGAAGGAGCGGGAGGGGGCTACGAGCAGTACTTC. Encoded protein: CATTEGAGGGYEQYF.

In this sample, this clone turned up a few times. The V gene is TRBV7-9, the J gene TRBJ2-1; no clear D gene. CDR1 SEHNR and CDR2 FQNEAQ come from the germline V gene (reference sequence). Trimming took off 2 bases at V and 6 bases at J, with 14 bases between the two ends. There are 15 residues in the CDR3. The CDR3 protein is CASSLLSRRGNEQFF. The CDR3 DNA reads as TGTGCCAGCAGCTTACTCTCTAGACGAGGCAATGAGCAGTTCTTC. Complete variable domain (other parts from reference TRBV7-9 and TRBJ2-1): DTGVSQNPRHKITKRGQNVTFRCDPISEHNRLYWYRQTLGQGPEFLTYFQNEAQLEKSRLLSDRFSAERPKGSFSTLEIQRTEQGDSAMYLCASSLLSRRGNEQFFGPGTRLTVL.

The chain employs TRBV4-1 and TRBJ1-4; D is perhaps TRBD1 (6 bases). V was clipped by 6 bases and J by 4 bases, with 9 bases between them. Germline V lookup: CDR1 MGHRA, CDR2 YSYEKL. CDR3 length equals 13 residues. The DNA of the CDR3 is TGCGCCAGCAGGAGACAGGTTAATGAAAAACTGTTTTTT. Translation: CASRRQVNEKLFF.

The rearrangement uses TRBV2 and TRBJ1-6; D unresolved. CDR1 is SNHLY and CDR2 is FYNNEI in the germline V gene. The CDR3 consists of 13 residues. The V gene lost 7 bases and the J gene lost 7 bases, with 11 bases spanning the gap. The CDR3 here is CASIPERNSPLHF. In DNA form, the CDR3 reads TGTGCCAGCATACCAGAGCGAAATTCACCCCTCCACTTT.

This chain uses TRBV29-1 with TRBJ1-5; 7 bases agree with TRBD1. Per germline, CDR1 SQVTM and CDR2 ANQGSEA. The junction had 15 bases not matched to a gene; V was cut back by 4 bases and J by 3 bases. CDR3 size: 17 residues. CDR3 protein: CSVVGGGGQGDNQPQHF. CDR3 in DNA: TGCAGCGTTGTTGGTGGTGGAGGGCAGGGGGACAATCAGCCCCAGCATTTT.

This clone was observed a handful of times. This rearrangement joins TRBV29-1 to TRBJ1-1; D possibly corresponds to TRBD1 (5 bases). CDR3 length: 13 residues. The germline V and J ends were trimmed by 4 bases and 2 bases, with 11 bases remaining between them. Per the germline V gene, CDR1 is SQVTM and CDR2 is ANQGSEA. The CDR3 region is CSVVLQANTEAFF. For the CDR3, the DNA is TGCAGCGTTGTCTTACAGGCTAACACTGAAGCTTTCTTT.

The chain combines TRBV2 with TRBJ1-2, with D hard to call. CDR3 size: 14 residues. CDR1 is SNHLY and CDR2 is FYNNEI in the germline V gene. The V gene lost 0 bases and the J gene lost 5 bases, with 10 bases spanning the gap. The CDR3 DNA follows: TGTGCCAGCAGTGAAGCCGGGTACCGGTATGGCTACACCTTC. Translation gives CASSEAGYRYGYTF.

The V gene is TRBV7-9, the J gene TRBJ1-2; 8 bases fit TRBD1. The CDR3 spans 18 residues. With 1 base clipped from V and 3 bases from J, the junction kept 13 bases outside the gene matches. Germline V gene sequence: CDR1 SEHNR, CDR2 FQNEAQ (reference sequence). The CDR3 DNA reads TGTGCCAGCAGCTTAGATGTGGCAGGGGGCTTTTTGGACTATGGCTACACCTTC. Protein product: CASSLDVAGGFLDYGYTF.

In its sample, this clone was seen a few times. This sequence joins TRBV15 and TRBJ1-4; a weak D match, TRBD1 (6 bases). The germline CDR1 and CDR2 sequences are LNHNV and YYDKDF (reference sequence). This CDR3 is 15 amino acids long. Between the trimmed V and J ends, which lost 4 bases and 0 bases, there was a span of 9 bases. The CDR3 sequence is CATSTSGATNEKLFF. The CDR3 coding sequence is TGTGCCACCAGCACGTCAGGGGCAACTAATGAAAAACTGTTTTTT.

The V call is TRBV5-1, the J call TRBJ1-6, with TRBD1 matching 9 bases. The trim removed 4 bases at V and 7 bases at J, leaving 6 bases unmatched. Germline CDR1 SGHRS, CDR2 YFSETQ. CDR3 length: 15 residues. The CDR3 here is CASSPGQGSNSPLHF. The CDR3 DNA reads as TGCGCCAGCAGCCCGGGACAGGGTTCAAATTCACCCCTCCACTTT.

The CDR3 DNA follows: TGTGCCAGCTCACCAGGGACAGCCCCAGGGAATGAGCAGTTCTTC. Its protein is CASSPGTAPGNEQFF. The V call is TRBV18, the J call TRBJ2-1; 7 bases align to TRBD1. CDR1 and CDR2 from the germline V gene are KGHSH and LQKENI. Trimming removed 2 bases from V and 7 bases from J; junction bases left unmatched: 8. The CDR3 has 15 residues.

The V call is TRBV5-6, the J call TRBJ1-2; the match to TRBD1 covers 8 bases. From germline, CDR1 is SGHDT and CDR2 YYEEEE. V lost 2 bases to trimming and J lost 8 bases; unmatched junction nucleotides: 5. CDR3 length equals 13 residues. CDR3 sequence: CASSFRDRSGYTF. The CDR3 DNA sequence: TGTGCCAGCAGCTTCCGGGACAGGTCGGGCTACACCTTC.

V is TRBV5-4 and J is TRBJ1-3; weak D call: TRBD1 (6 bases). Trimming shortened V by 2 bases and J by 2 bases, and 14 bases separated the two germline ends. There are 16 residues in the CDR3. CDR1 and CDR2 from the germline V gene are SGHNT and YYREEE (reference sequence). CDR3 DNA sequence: TGTGCCAGCAGCTTTTTCGGGGGGCGAACTGGAAACACCATATATTTT. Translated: CASSFFGGRTGNTIYF.

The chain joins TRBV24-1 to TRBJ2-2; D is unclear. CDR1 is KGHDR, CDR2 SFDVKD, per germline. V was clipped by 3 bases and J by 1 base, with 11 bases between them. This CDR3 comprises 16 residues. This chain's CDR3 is CATSDATVKNTGELFF. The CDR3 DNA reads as TGTGCCACCAGTGATGCTACAGTGAAGAACACCGGGGAGCTGTTTTTT.

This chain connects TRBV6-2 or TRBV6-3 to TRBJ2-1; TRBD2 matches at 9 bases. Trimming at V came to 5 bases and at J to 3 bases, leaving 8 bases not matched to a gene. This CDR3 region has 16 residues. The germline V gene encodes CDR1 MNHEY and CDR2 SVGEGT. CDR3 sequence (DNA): TGTGCCAGCAGTAATCGACTAGCGGAATTCTACAATGAGCAGTTCTTC. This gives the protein CASSNRLAEFYNEQFF.

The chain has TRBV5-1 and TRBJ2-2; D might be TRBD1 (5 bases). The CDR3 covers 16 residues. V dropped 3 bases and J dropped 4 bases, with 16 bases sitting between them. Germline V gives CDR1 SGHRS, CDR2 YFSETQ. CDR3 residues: CASSSGAGWSTGELFF. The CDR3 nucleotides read TGCGCCAGCAGCTCTGGGGCAGGGTGGAGCACCGGGGAGCTGTTTTTT. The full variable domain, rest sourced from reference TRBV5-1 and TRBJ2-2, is KAGVTQTPRYLIKTRGQQVTLSCSPISGHRSVSWYQQTPGQGLQFLFEYFSETQRNKGNFPGRFSGRQFSNSRSEMNVSTLELGDSALYLCASSSGAGWSTGELFFGEGSRLTVL.

CDR3 sequence: CASSPPKGLTGELFF. Written as DNA, the CDR3 is TGTGCCAGCTCACCACCCAAGGGACTCACCGGGGAGCTGTTTTTT. This sequence joins TRBV18 and TRBJ2-2, with a tentative D call TRBD2 (6 bases). V was pared by 0 bases and J by 4 bases, with 9 bases between. Germline CDR1 reads KGHSH; CDR2 reads LQKENI. This CDR3 is 15 amino acids long.

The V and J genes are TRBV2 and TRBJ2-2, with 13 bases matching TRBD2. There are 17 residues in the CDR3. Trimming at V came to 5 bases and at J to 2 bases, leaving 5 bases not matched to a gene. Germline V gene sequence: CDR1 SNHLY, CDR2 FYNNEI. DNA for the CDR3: TGTGCCAGCAGTCAGGGACTAGCGGGATCAAACACCGGGGAGCTGTTTTTT. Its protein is CASSQGLAGSNTGELFF.

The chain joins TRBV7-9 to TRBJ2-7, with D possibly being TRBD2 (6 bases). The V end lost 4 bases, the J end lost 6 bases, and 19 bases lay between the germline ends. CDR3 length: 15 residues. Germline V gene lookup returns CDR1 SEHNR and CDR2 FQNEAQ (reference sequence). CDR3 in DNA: TGTGCCAGCAGCTCCGCCGGGACTCCACTATTCGAGCAGTACTTC. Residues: CASSSAGTPLFEQYF.

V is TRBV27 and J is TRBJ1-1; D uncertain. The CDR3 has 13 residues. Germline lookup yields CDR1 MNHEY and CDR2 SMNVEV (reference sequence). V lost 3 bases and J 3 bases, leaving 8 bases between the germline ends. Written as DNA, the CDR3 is TGTGCCAGCAGTTTCGAGGGTTACACTGAAGCTTTCTTT. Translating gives CASSFEGYTEAFF.

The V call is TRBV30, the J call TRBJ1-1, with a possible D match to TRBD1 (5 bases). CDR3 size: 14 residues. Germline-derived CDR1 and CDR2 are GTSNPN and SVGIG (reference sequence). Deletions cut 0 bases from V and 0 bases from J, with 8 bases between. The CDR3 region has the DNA TGTGCCTGGAGTGTACAGGCCTTGAACACTGAAGCTTTCTTT. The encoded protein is CAWSVQALNTEAFF.